These 9 T cell receptor beta chains were all obtained from the same sample, sequenced in a study of response to subunit inactivated influenza vaccine. TCRdb redid the calling of the RT-PCR reads with MiXCR, one entry per CDR3 protein. The data show around 250,000 distinct CDR3 sequences, more than 9% seen once. The material was non-naive T cells sorted from PBMCs, obtained 14 days before vaccination. The receptors originated from a man between 50 and 59 years old who received an inactivated influenza vaccine.

This clonotype was counted a few times. This chain links TRBV3-1 with TRBJ1-2; tentatively, D is TRBD1 (6 bases). The CDR3 length is 15 residues. Germline V gene data show CDR1 as LGHDT and CDR2 as YNNKEL (reference sequence). Trimming took 5 bases from V and 4 from J, leaving 17 bases between them. The CDR3 sequence: CASSIGGTRTYGYTF. CDR3 nucleotide sequence: TGTGCCAGCAGCATCGGGGGGACAAGGACCTATGGCTACACCTTC.

A few counts support this clonotype. The gene calls are TRBV27 and TRBJ2-3; D might be TRBD1 or TRBD2, each matching 7 bases. From germline, CDR1 is MNHEY and CDR2 SMNVEV (reference sequence). This CDR3 is built from 15 residues. V dropped 5 bases and J dropped 3 bases, with 15 bases sitting between them. The CDR3 protein is CASSAAGGGTDTQYF. The CDR3, as DNA: TGTGCCAGCAGTGCAGCAGGGGGGGGGACAGATACGCAGTATTTT.

This clonotype showed up many times. The chain uses TRBV5-1 and TRBJ2-1, with 9 positions matching TRBD1. This CDR3 has 14 residues. With 4 bases clipped from V and 9 bases from J, the junction kept 8 bases outside the gene matches. Germline CDR1 reads SGHRS; CDR2 reads YFSETQ. This CDR3 is CASSLNGQGLEQFF. The CDR3 bases are TGCGCCAGCAGCCTGAACGGACAGGGGCTTGAGCAGTTCTTC. Full variable domain (missing parts from reference TRBV5-1 and TRBJ2-1): KAGVTQTPRYLIKTRGQQVTLSCSPISGHRSVSWYQQTPGQGLQFLFEYFSETQRNKGNFPGRFSGRQFSNSRSEMNVSTLELGDSALYLCASSLNGQGLEQFFGPGTRLTVL.

The chain joins TRBV20-1 to TRBJ2-5; 7 bases map to TRBD2. This CDR3 spans 16 amino acids. Trimming took 1 base from V and 2 from J; bases not matched to a gene: 10. Looked up from germline, CDR1 is DFQATT and CDR2 is SNEGSKA (reference sequence). CDR3 nucleotide sequence: TGCAGTGCTAGAGCAGTTGGAGGGAGGGTTCAAGAGACCCAGTACTTC. Its translation: CSARAVGGRVQETQYF.

Ten or more counts support this clonotype. J is TRBJ2-7 and V is TRBV29-1; D is undetermined. With 7 bases removed from V and 3 bases from J, the gap between germline ends came to 10 bases. The CDR3 covers 11 residues. The germline V gene encodes CDR1 SQVTM and CDR2 ANQGSEA. This chain's CDR3 is CSGEMNYEQYF. The CDR3 coding sequence is TGCAGCGGTGAGATGAACTACGAGCAGTACTTC.

This CDR3 reads CASSPEGASWEQYF. CDR3 nucleotide sequence: TGTGCCAGCAGCCCAGAAGGGGCTAGCTGGGAGCAGTACTTC. V is TRBV9 and J is TRBJ2-7, with D perhaps given as TRBD1 or TRBD2 (5 bases each). This CDR3 is built from 14 residues. V was shortened by 4 bases and J by 7 bases, with 18 bases between the two germline ends. Germline-derived CDR1 and CDR2 are SGDLS and YYNGEE.

This clonotype was found many times. The chain has TRBV19 and TRBJ1-1; 9 nucleotides line up with TRBD1. This CDR3 is 13 amino acids long. Germline CDR1 LNHDA, CDR2 SQIVND (reference sequence). V trimming: 4 bases; J trimming: 4 bases; junction bases outside the gene matches: 1. CDR3 nucleotide sequence: TGTGCCAGTAGTACGACAGGGGGCACTGAAGCTTTCTTT. As protein: CASSTTGGTEAFF.

The rearrangement joins TRBV20-1 to TRBJ2-1, with 7 bases matching TRBD2. With V trimmed by 3 bases and J by 3 bases, 11 bases remained unmatched. Germline loops: CDR1 DFQATT, CDR2 SNEGSKA (reference sequence). The CDR3 loop spans 16 amino acids. The CDR3 coding sequence is TGCAGTGCTAGTCCCCCCGGGACTACTTTCTACAATGAGCAGTTCTTC. Protein: CSASPPGTTFYNEQFF.

This clonotype appeared many times. The chain recombines TRBV12-3 or TRBV12-4 with TRBJ2-3; perhaps TRBD1 as D (6 bases). The CDR3 has 17 residues. Trimming stripped 5 bases from V and 5 bases from J, with 23 bases between. CDR3 loop: CASSPRTGFWARDTQYF. The CDR3 DNA sequence: TGTGCCAGCAGTCCCCGAACAGGGTTTTGGGCACGAGATACGCAGTATTTT.